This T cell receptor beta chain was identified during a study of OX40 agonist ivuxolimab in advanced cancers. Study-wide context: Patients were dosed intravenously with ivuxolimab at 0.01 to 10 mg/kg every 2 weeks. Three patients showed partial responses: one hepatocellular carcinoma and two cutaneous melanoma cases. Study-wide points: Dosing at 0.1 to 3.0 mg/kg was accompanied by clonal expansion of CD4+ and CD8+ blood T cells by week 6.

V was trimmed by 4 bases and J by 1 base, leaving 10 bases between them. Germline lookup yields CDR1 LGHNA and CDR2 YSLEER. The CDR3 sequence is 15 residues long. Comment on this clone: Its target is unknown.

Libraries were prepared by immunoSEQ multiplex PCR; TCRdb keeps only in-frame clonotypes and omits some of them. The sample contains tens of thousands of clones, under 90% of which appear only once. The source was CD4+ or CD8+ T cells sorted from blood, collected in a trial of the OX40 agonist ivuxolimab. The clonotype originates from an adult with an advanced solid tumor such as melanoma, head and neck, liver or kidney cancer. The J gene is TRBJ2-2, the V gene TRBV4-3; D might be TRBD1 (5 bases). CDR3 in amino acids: CASSLRGVNTGELFF. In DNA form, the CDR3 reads TGCGCCAGCAGCCTTAGGGGTGTGAACACCGGGGAGCTGTTTTTT.